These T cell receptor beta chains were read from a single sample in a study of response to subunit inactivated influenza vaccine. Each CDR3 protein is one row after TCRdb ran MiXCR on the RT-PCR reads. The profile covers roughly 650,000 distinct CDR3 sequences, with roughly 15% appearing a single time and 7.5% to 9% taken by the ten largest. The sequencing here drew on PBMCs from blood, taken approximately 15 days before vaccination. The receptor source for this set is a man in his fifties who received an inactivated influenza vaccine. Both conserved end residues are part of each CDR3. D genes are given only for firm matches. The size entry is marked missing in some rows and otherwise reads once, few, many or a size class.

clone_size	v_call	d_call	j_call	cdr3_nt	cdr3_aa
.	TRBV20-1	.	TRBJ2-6	TGCAGTGGCAAATCTGGGGCCAACGTCCTGACTTTC	CSGKSGANVLTF
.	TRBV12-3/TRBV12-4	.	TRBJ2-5	TGTGCCAGCAGTCCTGGCGGGGCGCCACAAGAGACCCAGTACTTC	CASSPGGAPQETQYF
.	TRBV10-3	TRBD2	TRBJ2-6	TGTGCCATCAGTTTAGCGGGAGGGCCCGTCCTGACTTTC	CAISLAGGPVLTF
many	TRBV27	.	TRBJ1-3	TGTGCCAGCAGCCCGGCCTCTGGAAACACCATATATTTT	CASSPASGNTIYF
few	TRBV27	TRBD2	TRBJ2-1	TGTGCCAGCAGTACCCAACTAGCGGGAGGGCCAGTCGAGCAGTTCTTC	CASSTQLAGGPVEQFF
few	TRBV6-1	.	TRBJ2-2	TGTGCCAGCAGGCCCGGTGCCACCGGGGAGCTGTTTTTT	CASRPGATGELFF
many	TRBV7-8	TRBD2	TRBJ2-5	TGTGCCAGCAGCTTAGCCAGCGGGGGGGTCCAAGAGACCCAGTACTTC	CASSLASGGVQETQYF
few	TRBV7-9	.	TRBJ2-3	TGTGCCAGCAAAAGACTGCCGGACACAGATACGCAGTATTTT	CASKRLPDTDTQYF
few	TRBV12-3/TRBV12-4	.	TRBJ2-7	TGTGCCAGCAGAGGCAGCTCCTACGAGCAGTACTTC	CASRGSSYEQYF
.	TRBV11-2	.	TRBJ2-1	TGTGCCAGCAGCTTAGTGGGGGGCCTCGATGAGCAGTTCTTC	CASSLVGGLDEQFF
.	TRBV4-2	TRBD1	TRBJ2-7	TGTGCCAGCAGCCAAGATAGTACAGGGGCAGTCGAGCAGTACTTC	CASSQDSTGAVEQYF
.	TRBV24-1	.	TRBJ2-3	TGTGCCACCAGTGATTTGGACAGCGGGGATACGCAGTATTTT	CATSDLDSGDTQYF
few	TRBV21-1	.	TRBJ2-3	TGTGCCAGCAGACCCCACAGGGGGGCCCAAAGCACAGATACGCAGTATTTT	CASRPHRGAQSTDTQYF
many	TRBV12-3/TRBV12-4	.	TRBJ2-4	TGTGCCAGCAGTTTATCCGGAAACATTCAGTACTTC	CASSLSGNIQYF
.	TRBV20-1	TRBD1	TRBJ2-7	TGCAGTGCTAGAGATTGGCGGCAGGGGGAATCCTACGAGCAGTACTTC	CSARDWRQGESYEQYF
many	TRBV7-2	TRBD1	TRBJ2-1	TGTGCCAGCAGCTCTCGGGCAGGGGGATACAATGAGCAGTTCTTC	CASSSRAGGYNEQFF
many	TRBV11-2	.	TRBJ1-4	TGTGCCAGCAGCTTAGATTTTGGGGCGACTAATGAAAAACTGTTTTTT	CASSLDFGATNEKLFF
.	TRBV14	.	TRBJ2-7	TGTGCCAGCAGCCAAGTAAGGGACATCGTCTACGAGCAGTACTTC	CASSQVRDIVYEQYF
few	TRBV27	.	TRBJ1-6	TGTGCCAGCAGTTTCGGTCTCTCCTTCAGGGGTAATTCACCCCTCCACTTT	CASSFGLSFRGNSPLHF
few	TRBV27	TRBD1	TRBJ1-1	TGTGCCAGCAGATACGCAGGGGGGAACACTGAAGCTTTCTTT	CASRYAGGNTEAFF
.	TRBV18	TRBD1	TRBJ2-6	TGTGCCAGCTCACCTCCGGGACAGGCCCACTCTGGGGCCAACGTCCTGACTTTC	CASSPPGQAHSGANVLTF
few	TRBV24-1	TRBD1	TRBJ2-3	TGTGCCACCAGTGCCACGGACAGGACCTTCACAGATACGCAGTATTTT	CATSATDRTFTDTQYF
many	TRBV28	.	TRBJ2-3	TGTGCCAGCAGGGCCATACGATACACAGATACGCAGTATTTT	CASRAIRYTDTQYF
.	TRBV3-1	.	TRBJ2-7	TGTGCCAGCAGCCAAGTAAGCGGAACCATTTTC	CASSQVSGTIF
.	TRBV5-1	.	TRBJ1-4	TGCGCCAGCAGCCCGGGGGCAGGGTACGAAAAACTGTTTTTT	CASSPGAGYEKLFF
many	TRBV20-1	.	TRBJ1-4	TGCAGTGCTAGAGCTGCCGGTGAAAAACTGTTTTTT	CSARAAGEKLFF
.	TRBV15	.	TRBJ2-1	TGTGCCACCAGCAGCCACCGGGACCGCTCCTACAATGAGCAGTTCTTC	CATSSHRDRSYNEQFF
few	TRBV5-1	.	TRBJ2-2	TGCGCCAGCACGGGTAACGGGGAGCTGTTTTTT	CASTGNGELFF
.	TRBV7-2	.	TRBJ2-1	TGTGCCAGCAGCTTAACGCCCGGGGCCGCGTACAATGAGCAGTTCTTC	CASSLTPGAAYNEQFF
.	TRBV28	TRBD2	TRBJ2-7	TGTGCCAGCAGTCTAGGATTGAGACTAGCAGCCTACGAGCAGTACTTC	CASSLGLRLAAYEQYF
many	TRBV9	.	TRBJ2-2	TGTGCCAGCAGCGTAGACGGGGGTCTTTCCACCGGGGAGCTGTTTTTT	CASSVDGGLSTGELFF
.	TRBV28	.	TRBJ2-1	TGTGCCAGCAGTTTATGGAGTTTGGGGGGCCGTCCCTCCTACAATGAGCAGTTCTTC	CASSLWSLGGRPSYNEQFF
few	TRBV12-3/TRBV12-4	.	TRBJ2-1	TGTGCCAGCAGTTTTGTGGCTGAGCAGTTCTTC	CASSFVAEQFF
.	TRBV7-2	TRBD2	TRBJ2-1	TGTGCCAGCAGCAAGGCGCCAGCGGGAGGTTACTACAATGAGCAGTTCTTC	CASSKAPAGGYYNEQFF
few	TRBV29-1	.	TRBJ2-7	TGCAGCGTGGGAAAGAGCGGCCTCTCCTACGAGCAGTACTTC	CSVGKSGLSYEQYF
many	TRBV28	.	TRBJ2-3	TGTGCCAGCAGTTCGAGAGATACGCAGTATTTT	CASSSRDTQYF
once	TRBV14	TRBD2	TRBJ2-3	TGTGCCAGCAGCCACGGACTAGCGGGGGCACGCCGCACAGATACGCAGTATTTT	CASSHGLAGARRTDTQYF
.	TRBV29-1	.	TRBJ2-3	TGCAGCGTTGAAGTTCTGGAAGGGATCACAGATACGCAGTATTTT	CSVEVLEGITDTQYF
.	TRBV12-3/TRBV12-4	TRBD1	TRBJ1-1	TGTGCCAGCACCCCGGACAGGGCAACTGAAGCTTTCTTT	CASTPDRATEAFF
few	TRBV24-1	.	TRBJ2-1	TGTGCCACCAGTGATACTCCGGCCTACAATGAGCAGTTCTTC	CATSDTPAYNEQFF
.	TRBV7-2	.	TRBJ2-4	TGTGCCAGCAGCCGCCGGGACGTTCAGTACTTC	CASSRRDVQYF
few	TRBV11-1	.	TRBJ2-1	TGTGCCAGCAGCCCGGGACCGTCGCAGTTCTTC	CASSPGPSQFF
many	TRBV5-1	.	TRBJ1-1	TGCGCCAGCAACCATCCTGGGGAGAACACTGAAGCTTTCTTT	CASNHPGENTEAFF
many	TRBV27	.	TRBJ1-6	TGTGCCAGCAGTTTACGAGACTCCTATAATTCACCCCTCCACTTT	CASSLRDSYNSPLHF
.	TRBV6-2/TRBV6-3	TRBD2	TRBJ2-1	TGTGCCAGCAGTTACGAGGCGAGCGGGAGGGCCTATGAGCAGTTCTTC	CASSYEASGRAYEQFF
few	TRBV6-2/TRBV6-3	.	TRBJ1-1	TGTGCCAGCAGTTACTCGATCGGTGAAGCTTTCTTT	CASSYSIGEAFF
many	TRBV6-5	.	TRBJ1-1	TGTGCCAGCAGTTACGGGCCAGGGCGGACTGAAGCTTTCTTT	CASSYGPGRTEAFF
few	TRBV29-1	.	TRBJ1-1	TGCAGCGCCGGGTTACGGAACACTGAAGCTTTCTTT	CSAGLRNTEAFF
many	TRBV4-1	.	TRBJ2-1	TGCGCCAGCAGCCGTACCCTTACTACGGCAGATGAGCAGTTCTTC	CASSRTLTTADEQFF
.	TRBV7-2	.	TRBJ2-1	TGTGCCAGCAGCCCCCCTAGCTGGAATGAGCAGTTCTTC	CASSPPSWNEQFF
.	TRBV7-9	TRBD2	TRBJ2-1	TGTGCCAGCAGCCTTACTAGCGGGGCGGTTGAGCAGTTCTTC	CASSLTSGAVEQFF
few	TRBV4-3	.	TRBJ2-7	TGCGCCAGCAGCCAAGGATCGGACTACGAGCAGTACTTC	CASSQGSDYEQYF
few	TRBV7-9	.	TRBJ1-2	TGTGCCAGCAGCGGCGGGCCGTCCTATGGCTACACCTTC	CASSGGPSYGYTF
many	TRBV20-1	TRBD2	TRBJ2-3	TGCAGTGCTCCTCCCGTCAGACTAGCAGGAGATACGCAGTATTTT	CSAPPVRLAGDTQYF
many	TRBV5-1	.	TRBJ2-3	TGCGCCAGCAGTTCAAGGGCGACTGATACGCAGTATTTT	CASSSRATDTQYF
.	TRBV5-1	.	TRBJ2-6	TGCGCCAGCAGCTCCCAGCCCTCTGGGGCCAACGTCCTGACTTTC	CASSSQPSGANVLTF
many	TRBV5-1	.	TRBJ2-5	TGCGCCAGCAGCTCACAGGGTACAGAGACCCAGTACTTC	CASSSQGTETQYF
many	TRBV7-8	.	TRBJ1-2	TGTGCCAGCAGCTTAGAGACAGCTAACTATGGCTACACCTTC	CASSLETANYGYTF
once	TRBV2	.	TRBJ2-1	TGTGCCAGCAGTGAAGTTTGGGGTCCCGACAGTGAGCAGTTCTTC	CASSEVWGPDSEQFF